This passage covers 14 T cell receptor beta chains from one sample sequenced in a study of cytomegalovirus exposure and HLA in healthy donors. 13 Jbeta primers and 60 Vbeta primers were used for the PCR. The method was immunoSEQ multiplex PCR; TCRdb's version includes in-frame clones alone and lacks a portion of them. The table shows 95,000 to 150,000 clones, with around 85% occurring only once. Source material: PBMCs. The receptors here all came from a man aged 25-45 years in good health and CMV-seronegative.

The table lists this clone with a few counts. The chain couples TRBV27 to TRBJ1-3; the D gene is possibly TRBD1 (6 bases). Germline V gene data show CDR1 as MNHEY and CDR2 as SMNVEV (reference sequence). The CDR3 totals 15 residues. V lost 0 bases, J lost 8 bases, and 14 bases lay in between. The CDR3 spells CASSLSGQLADTIYF. The CDR3 nucleotides are TGTGCCAGCAGTTTATCCGGACAGCTCGCGGACACCATATATTTT.

The chain couples TRBV11-2 to TRBJ1-4; 8 bases fit TRBD1. Unmatched junction bases numbered 4, after V lost 2 bases and J lost 2 bases. The CDR3 has 16 amino acids. CDR1 is SGHAT, CDR2 FQNNGV, per germline. The CDR3 is CASSLLRGRTNEKLFF. In DNA, the CDR3 is TGTGCCAGCAGCTTACTCAGGGGGCGGACTAATGAAAAACTGTTTTTT.

The chain combines TRBV19 with TRBJ2-2, with D perhaps TRBD1 (5 bases). The V gene's germline CDR1 is LNHDA and CDR2 SQIVND (reference sequence). CDR3 length: 17 residues. V was cut by 0 bases and J by 1 base, with 12 bases left in between. This CDR3 reads CASSIESLTVNTGELFF. In DNA form, the CDR3 reads TGTGCCAGTAGTATAGAAAGTCTGACAGTGAACACCGGGGAGCTGTTTTTT.

The V gene is TRBV28, the J gene TRBJ1-6; D not certain. The CDR3 consists of 16 residues. V gave up 8 bases and J gave up 1 base, with 15 bases separating them. CDR1 and CDR2 from the germline V gene are MDHEN and SYDVKM. The CDR3 is CASFKERASYNSPLHF. For the CDR3, the DNA is TGTGCCAGCTTTAAGGAGAGGGCATCCTATAATTCACCCCTCCACTTT.

This chain links TRBV4-3 with TRBJ2-3; 11 bases line up with TRBD2. Trimming took 0 bases from V and 0 from J; bases not matched to a gene: 11. Germline V gene sequence: CDR1 LGHNA, CDR2 YSLEER. The CDR3 consists of 20 residues. The DNA of the CDR3 is TGCGCCAGCAGCCAAGATGGTGGGACTAGCGGTGCCTCTAGCACAGATACGCAGTATTTT. This encodes CASSQDGGTSGASSTDTQYF.

The chain links TRBV5-1 to TRBJ2-7, with D perhaps TRBD1 (5 bases). Germline CDR1 and CDR2: SGHRS and YFSETQ. The CDR3 is 13 amino acids. V gave up 3 bases and J gave up 3 bases, with 10 bases separating them. The CDR3 spells CASSSGPYYEQYF. Written as DNA, the CDR3 is TGCGCCAGCAGCTCAGGGCCGTACTACGAGCAGTACTTC.

This clone has just a few counts. The V gene is TRBV5-1, the J gene TRBJ2-3, with 9 bases lining up with TRBD1. V was pared by 5 bases and J by 6 bases, with 7 bases of the junction left unmatched. Per germline, CDR1 SGHRS and CDR2 YFSETQ. CDR3 length: 14 amino acids. CDR3 bases: TGCGCCAGCAGACAGGGACAGGGTCCCGATACGCAGTATTTT. It translates to CASRQGQGPDTQYF.

This rearrangement joins TRBV16 to TRBJ1-4; 7 nucleotides agree with TRBD1. CDR1 is KGHSY, CDR2 FQNENV, per germline. The V segment lost 0 bases and the J segment 4 bases; nucleotides outside the gene matches: 2. This CDR3 is built from 15 residues. In DNA, the CDR3 is TGTGCCAGCAGCCAATCGGGACAGCTTAATGAAAAACTGTTTTTT. It codes for CASSQSGQLNEKLFF.

The chain is built from TRBV4-1 and TRBJ2-3, with D possibly being TRBD1 (6 bases). Germline CDR1 is MGHRA and CDR2 is YSYEKL. The CDR3 loop spans 14 amino acids. Deletions cut 1 base from V and 6 bases from J, with 11 bases between. The CDR3 reads CASSQAGTIDTQYF. The CDR3 nucleotides read TGCGCCAGCAGCCAAGCCGGGACAATCGATACGCAGTATTTT.

CDR3 region: CASSFRRGLQETQYF. The CDR3 bases are TGTGCCAGCAGTTTCCGGCGGGGACTACAAGAGACCCAGTACTTC. The rearrangement joins TRBV6-6 to TRBJ2-5, with 7 bases that match TRBD2. Germline CDR1 reads MNHNY; CDR2 reads SVGAGI (reference sequence). The CDR3 sequence is 15 residues long. V trimming: 4 bases; J trimming: 2 bases; junction bases outside the gene matches: 7.

This chain connects TRBV5-4 to TRBJ2-5; 7 bases fit TRBD2. Looked up from germline, CDR1 is SGHNT and CDR2 is YYREEE (reference sequence). The CDR3 covers 14 residues. Trimming took 0 bases from V and 5 from J; bases not matched to a gene: 4. The CDR3: CASSLGEGRETQYF. The CDR3 nucleotides are TGTGCCAGCAGCTTGGGGGAGGGGCGGGAGACCCAGTACTTC. Full variable domain (outside the CDR3, taken from reference TRBV5-4 and TRBJ2-5): ETGVTQSPTHLIKTRGQQVTLRCSSQSGHNTVSWYQQALGQGPQFIFQYYREEENGRGNFPPRFSGLQFPNYSSELNVNALELDDSALYLCASSLGEGRETQYFGPGTRLLVL.

The chain recombines TRBV6-1 with TRBJ2-5; TRBD2 matches at 7 bases. This CDR3 comprises 12 residues. Germline CDR1 is MNHNS and CDR2 is SASEGT. With V trimmed by 10 bases and J by 5 bases, 7 bases remained unmatched. The CDR3 is CATSLGGETQYF. In DNA form, the CDR3 reads TGTGCCACCTCCCTGGGGGGGGAGACCCAGTACTTC.

The table lists this clone with a count of one. This chain connects TRBV5-1 to TRBJ2-5, with TRBD2 identical over 9 bases. The germline gives CDR1 SGHRS, CDR2 YFSETQ. The J segment lost 5 bases and the V segment lost 10 bases, leaving 12 bases of the junction unmatched. The CDR3 runs to 14 residues. CDR3 coding DNA: TGCGCCTCCGAGGGCGGGGGGGGCCGGGAGACCCAGTACTTC. Translation gives CASEGGGGRETQYF.

To note about this clone: Other nucleotide sequences in the sample specify the same CDR3. The CDR3 sequence: CASSSGGYNEQFF. The CDR3 DNA reads TGTGCCAGCAGCTCCGGGGGTTACAATGAGCAGTTCTTC. The genes are TRBV7-2 and TRBJ2-1; the D gene is possibly TRBD2 (6 bases). V was shortened by 4 bases and J by 4 bases, with 8 bases between the two germline ends. This CDR3 contains 13 residues. Germline V lookup: CDR1 SGHTA, CDR2 FQGNSA.